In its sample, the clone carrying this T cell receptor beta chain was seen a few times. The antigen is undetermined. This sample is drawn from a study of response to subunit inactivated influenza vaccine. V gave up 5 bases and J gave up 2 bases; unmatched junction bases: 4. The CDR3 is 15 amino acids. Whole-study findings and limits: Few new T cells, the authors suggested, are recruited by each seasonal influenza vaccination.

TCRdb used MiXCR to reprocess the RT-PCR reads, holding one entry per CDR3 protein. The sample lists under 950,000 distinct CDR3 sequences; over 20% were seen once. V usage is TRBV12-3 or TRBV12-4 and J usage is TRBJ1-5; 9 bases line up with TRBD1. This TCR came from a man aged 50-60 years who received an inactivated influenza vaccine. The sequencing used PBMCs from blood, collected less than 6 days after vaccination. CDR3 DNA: TGTGCCAGCAGTGGGAGGACAGGGGGCAATCAGCCCCAGCATTTT. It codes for CASSGRTGGNQPQHF.